This T cell receptor beta chain emerged from a study of cytomegalovirus exposure and HLA in healthy donors. Broader study findings: The classifier was said to identify cytomegalovirus status with high specificity and sensitivity.

This CDR3 has 15 residues. After removal of 5 bases from V and 11 bases from J, the junction contained 13 bases not matched to a gene. Germline V lookup: CDR1 SGHTA, CDR2 FQGTGA. Comment on this clone: Its specificity is not known.

This table comes from immunoSEQ multiplex PCR, and its TCRdb copy is limited to in-frame clones, with some not included. The table records 200,000 to 250,000 clones, roughly 91% of them present only once. This TCR came from a woman aged 18-29 years in good health and CMV-seropositive. The sequencing sample was made of PBMCs. V gene TRBV7-3 combines with J gene TRBJ1-1; 11 positions agree with TRBD1. Here the CDR3 DNA reads TGTGCCAGCAGCCCCCTCCGGACAGGGGGCCCCGGGGCTTTCTTT. Translation gives CASSPLRTGGPGAFF.